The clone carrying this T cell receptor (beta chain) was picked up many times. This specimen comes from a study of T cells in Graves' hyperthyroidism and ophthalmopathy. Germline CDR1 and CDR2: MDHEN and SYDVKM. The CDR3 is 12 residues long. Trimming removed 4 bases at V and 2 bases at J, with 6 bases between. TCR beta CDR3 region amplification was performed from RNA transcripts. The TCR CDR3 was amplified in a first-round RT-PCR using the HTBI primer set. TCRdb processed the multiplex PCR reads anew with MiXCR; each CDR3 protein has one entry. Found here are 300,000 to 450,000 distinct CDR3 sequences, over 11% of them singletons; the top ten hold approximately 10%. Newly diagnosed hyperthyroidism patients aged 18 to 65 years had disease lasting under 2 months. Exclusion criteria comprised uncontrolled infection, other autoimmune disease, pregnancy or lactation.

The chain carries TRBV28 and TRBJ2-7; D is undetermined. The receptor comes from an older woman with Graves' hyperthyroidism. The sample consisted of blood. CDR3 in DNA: TGTGCCAGCAGTTCCGCCGCCTACGAGCAGTACTTC. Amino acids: CASSSAAYEQYF. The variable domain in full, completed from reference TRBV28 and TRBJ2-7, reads DVKVTQSSRYLVKRTGEKVFLECVQDMDHENMFWYRQDPGLGLRLIYFSYDVKMKEKGDIPEGYSVSREKKERFSLILESASTNQTSMYLCASSSAAYEQYFGPGTRLTVT.